This T cell receptor beta chain was found in a study of memory CD8 T cells in hepatitis C reinfection. Overall study: Two donors cleared primary HCV but became chronic after reinfection. Peak reinfection samples were taken 3 to 8 weeks after detection.

Sample time point: peak reinfection, 3 to 8 weeks after reinfection detection. The sorted cells went straight to TCR sequencing with no prior in vitro expansion. The protocol was immunoSEQ multiplex PCR, while the TCRdb copy is restricted to in-frame clones and leaves out a portion. The table records about 45,000 clones, around nine tenths of them present only once. Study-level findings and limits: With four to six donors, public clonotype conclusions could not be definitive.

Remarks on this clone: Its antigen is still unknown.

Sequenced: naive CD8+ T cells sorted from blood. The sequence was collected from a man younger than 35 with hepatitis C virus infection.

The CDR3 DNA sequence: TGTGCCAGCAGTTTTAGCGGGGGGCAGGTGGCCCAGTACTTC. Its translation: CASSFSGGQVAQYF. The V gene is TRBV7-6, the J gene TRBJ2-5; 10 bases match TRBD2. V was clipped by 6 bases and J by 9 bases; unmatched bases: 10. The CDR3 length is 14 residues. Germline loops: CDR1 SGHVS, CDR2 FNYEAQ.